This record covers a single T cell receptor beta chain. The clone's antigen remains unknown. A read error may account for a junction end that differs from germline. This entry belongs to a study of cytomegalovirus exposure and HLA in healthy donors (dated by TCRdb to 2016 to 2017). Context from the whole study: An earlier analysis of approximately 590 of the donors reported 250 to 300 Gb of sequence data and 100 million to 130 million unique TCR beta sequences from some 180 million T cells. To study patterns of TCR occurrence, a later analysis re-analyzed previously published TCR beta repertoires from 500 to 850 donors and added high-resolution HLA genotyping. In the later analysis, no new phenotypic data were used to find candidate immune exposures; instead, reliance was placed on TCR beta sequences and their occurrence across donors. A later genetic analysis took genome-wide SNP genotypes for about 65% of the 666 donors and used that subset as a discovery cohort. The study used immunosequencing to profile the T cell repertoires of 666 subjects and linked those repertoires to cytomegalovirus serostatus. The number of donors typed differed by locus, with about 629-640 for A, B, C, DRB1 and DQB1, around 520 for DQA1, 600 to 610 for DPA1, and over 400 for DPB1. In addition to the first cohort of 666 subjects, a separate validation cohort of over 90 different subjects was used. All discovery cohort repertoires had been generated on a single sequencing platform. The study combined high-throughput TCR immunosequencing, statistical association of individual TCRs with disease status, and machine learning to predict cytomegalovirus infection status. Across under 500 genotyped donors of the cohort, an average of about 240,000 unique TCR beta nucleotide sequences per donor were sequenced, and around 19% of those sequences were non-productive. The aim of the study was to test whether cataloging public T cell receptors could identify signatures of past pathogen exposure. Among the roughly 400 genotyped donors, approximately 82% belonged to the genetic ancestry cluster associated with self-reported Caucasian donors. An earlier analysis of 587 of the donors used high-throughput TCR beta sequencing to judge whether each TCR beta V gene segment behaved as functional or pseudogenic. Alongside the repertoire data, information on donor age, sex, ethnicity and CMV serostatus was compiled. About 280 gigabases of sequencing data and approximately 85 million unique TCR sequences were included in an early release covering about 700 HLA-typed donors. Because of strong linkage in the cohort, roughly five DR-DQ haplotypes were treated as single units for association and clustering. Both class I and class II loci were covered by HLA typing, at four-digit resolution. Study-wide conclusions, independent of this receptor: According to the authors, the approach could potentially be generalized to other disease states and immunological phenotypes. A later analysis found that most CMV-associated TCR beta chains appeared HLA-restricted, with HLA associations seemingly driven largely by CMV exposure. In a later analysis, TCR association rates were found to vary across HLA loci, with the most associated TCRs seen for DRB1 alleles and the fewest for HLA-C alleles. Most TCR sequences were observed very rarely across donors, whereas some public TCRs were present in many individuals. In a later genetic analysis, fewer N-insertions in productive TCRs were reported among donors in an Asian-associated ancestry cluster than the roughly 700-donor mean. A later genetic analysis associated a missense DCLRE1C variant with V-gene and J-gene trimming of TCR beta chains, and an independent cohort replicated the association. In a later analysis, HLA-associated TCR beta chains showed more clonal expansion and lower generation probabilities than non-associated chains that were equally common. A cluster of highly shared sequence variants was judged likely to be a technical artifact of the sequencing pipeline. At a false discovery rate of 0.05, a later analysis linked some 18,000 TCR beta sequences to specific HLA alleles. Cytomegalovirus status was reported to be diagnosed by the classifier with high specificity and sensitivity in both the original and validation cohorts. A few of the identified cytomegalovirus-associated TCR beta chains were confirmed in vitro to be specific for cytomegalovirus antigens. Linkage disequilibrium might explain the correlated functional status among segregating V segments, but an unknown experimental factor could not be ruled out. In an earlier analysis of around 600 of the donors, most TCR beta V segments appeared in productive rearrangements about 87% or about 30% of the time, broadly matching IMGT annotations. Assigning TCR associations to individual alleles was difficult when HLA alleles, especially DR and DQ, strongly co-occurred. Roughly uniform sequencing depth across donors was assumed in presence/absence analyses, although this assumption may not hold. The 87-base-pair reads could not distinguish some IMGT-functional V segments, including TRBV6-2 and TRBV6-3, so those segments were excluded. According to a later analysis, parvovirus B19, influenza, CMV and Epstein-Barr virus appeared linked to several top co-occurrence clusters. The earlier analysis of some 560 of the donors excluded around 17 rarely observed V segments, including chromosome 9 orphons, because counts were too low. The only immune exposure information available for the cohort was CMV serostatus. Because some donors lacked HLA typing at each locus, the association tests relied only on the typed subset. The study listed 150 to 200 TCR beta chains as associated with cytomegalovirus. A further reported finding was that TCR beta sequences accurately predicted the HLA-A and HLA-B alleles for most subjects in the first cohort. This cohort had only TCR beta chains sequenced, and the lack of alpha or paired-chain data limited which features could be detected.

The germline V gene encodes CDR1 SEHNR and CDR2 FQNEAQ (reference sequence). From the cysteine up to the phenylalanine, the CDR3 has a length of 15 residues. Only the CDR3 part of the read is kept: 45 bases, read in frame from the first base. In total, 630 or so healthy bone marrow donors made up the cohort. At the time of sampling, all cohort members were nominally healthy, though unrecorded immune exposures were likely present. The donor tested CMV seronegative and was one of the 352 seronegative cohort members. A peripheral blood sample was provided by each donor, and peripheral blood mononuclear cells were used for TCR beta sequencing. Genomic DNA was extracted from the blood cell samples with the Qiagen DNeasy Blood Extraction Kit. Library creation used the immunoSEQ multiplex PCR assay. A mixture of 60 forward primers for TCR Vbeta segments and 13 reverse primers for TCR Jbeta segments was used in the multiplex PCR. Amplification of the CDR3 region of rearranged TCR beta genes was performed with a multiplex PCR assay on genomic DNA. On the Illumina HiSeq System, the amplified TCR beta libraries were sequenced as 87-base-pair reads. The original methods were these. A later analysis tallied tens of millions of unique TCR beta chains across the 666 repertoires, and some 12 million of those chains were shared by two or more donors. A nearest-neighbor algorithm error-corrected the raw reads and collapsed the reads into unique sequences, merging closely related sequences to remove PCR and sequencing errors. To assign V, D and J gene segments, CDR3 sequences were aligned to IMGT reference sequences. For a sequence to be retained, at least a six-nucleotide match to both a V gene segment and a J gene segment was required. Rearrangements were called productive when the CDR3 lacked stop codons and stayed in frame with V and J; all others were non-productive. CDR3 was defined by IMGT convention, running from the second conserved V-encoded cysteine to the conserved J-encoded phenylalanine. The earlier analysis of approximately 590 of the donors excluded any sequence lacking an unambiguous match to a single V gene segment. In an earlier analysis of roughly 600 of the donors, a V segment was called functional when productive rearrangements were above 56.7%, and segregating when the standard deviation between donors exceeded 5%. To diagnose cytomegalovirus status from the catalog of TCR beta chain sequences, a statistical classification framework was built. A later analysis assigned V and J genes by comparing TCR nucleotide sequences with IMGT/GENE-DB human TR gene sequences. A later analysis assigned CDR3 sequences and most-parsimonious VDJ recombination scenarios with the TCRdist pipeline. In a later analysis, every TCR beta chain was defined by the combination of its CDR3 amino acid sequence and its V-gene family, and reads without a unique V-gene family were dropped. In a later analysis, 450 to 600 highly shared, low-generation-probability nucleotide sequences were removed to address suspected cross-contamination and a sequencing artifact. In a later analysis, a clonal expansion index was calculated for each public chain from normalized within-repertoire ranks of inferred template counts. A later analysis computed generation probabilities with a VDJ recombination model fitted to out-of-frame rearrangements, and checked the results against IGoR. In a later analysis, hypergeometric tests were used to score TCR-TCR, TCR-HLA and TCR-CMV co-occurrence, with a repertoire-size bias correction applied to TCR pairs. In a later analysis, false discovery rates were estimated by permuting HLA or CMV assignments 20 times. In a later analysis, co-occurring TCRs were grouped using DBSCAN, with TCRdist sequence similarity added in when clustering inside HLA-allele-positive subsets. Repertoires with fewer than 30,000 or more than 120,000 public chains were left out of co-occurrence clustering, as were a handful of repertoires with anomalous nucleotide sharing. In TCRdb, the immuneACCESS table is reduced to in-frame sequences with V and J assigned. These tables do not hold every clone; where another copy was compared, an unresolved V gene accounts for under half, and the others remain unexplained. The DNA was the basis for D and trimming; V, J and clone size are from that table. The sample data list some 180,000 clones, and around 84% of these were observed just once. The ten biggest clones cover roughly 1.5% of the sample.

Recombination linked TRBV7-9 to TRBJ2-7; 9 central bases correspond to TRBD2. This clonotype originated in a woman aged 18-30 years in good health and CMV-seronegative. Specimen: PBMCs. The CDR3 region: CSSSLGLALDYEQYF. In nucleotide form, the sequence is TGTTCCAGCAGCTTAGGACTAGCGCTAGACTACGAGCAGTACTTC.